This T cell receptor (beta chain) came from a study of T-cell reconstitution after alpha-beta-depleted transplantation in children (dated by TCRdb to about 2016). About the study as a whole: Using TCR repertoire profiling, the study quantitatively followed how T-cell immune reconstitution unfolded in children after TCRalphabeta/CD19-depleted allogeneic hematopoietic cell transplantation.

The library was prepared using PCR. The listed sequencing device is Illumina HiSeq 2500. TCR library preparation used molecular barcoding, with unique molecular identifiers applied to normalize quantification of the TCRbeta repertoire. The public reads were quality trimmed at Q25 with fastp and then assembled into clones with MiXCR by TCRdb, keeping productive beta chains. Rows are unified per CDR3 protein, each entry keeping the most common DNA and genes. The sample table contains 250,000 to 300,000 distinct CDR3 sequences; only one count was recorded for almost 8% of them. The top ten clones comprise 9.1% of the sample. The treatment or condition label corresponds to: allogeneic hematopoietic cell transplantation with graft depleted of TCRalphabeta T cells and CD19 B cells. The children who served as transplant recipients had been given grafts of TCRalphabeta/CD19-depleted allogeneic hematopoietic cells.

This clonotype was seen ten or more times. The clone's antigen remains unknown. There are no base qualities to consult, and no much larger clone falls within one base. The paper as a whole reports these results and caveats: The frequencies of hyperexpanded clones fell over the following months, and after one year, T-cell counts and TCRbeta diversity were mostly attributed to newly produced T cells. In some patients, high TCRbeta diversity at day 60 was attributed to recipient T cells and intrathymic progenitors that had survived conditioning. Apparently early alphabetaT-cell count recovery about two months after transplant reportedly relied on only several hundred rapidly expanded clones derived from non-depleted graft cells.

V is reduced by 10 bases and J by 7 bases, leaving a spacing of 26 bases between them. The CDR3 goes from the cysteine to the phenylalanine over 16 residues. Only the CDR3 DNA stays, 48 bases, in frame from base 1. This specimen consisted of peripheral blood, obtained 360 days after TCRalphabeta/CD19-depleted stem cell transplant. The rearrangement combines TRBV12-3 or TRBV12-4 with TRBJ1-5; the D gene is perhaps TRBD1, from 5 matching bases. This TCR derives from a female patient aged 2-9 years who had a stem cell transplant for Fanconi anemia, so the T cells may come from the graft donor. The sequenced DNA: TGTGCCACCAAGATAGGGTGGGGCGGAGTAGGACAGCCCCAGCATTTT. Its product reads: CATKIGWGGVGQPQHF.